A single sample gave rise to the 22 T cell receptor beta chains below, sequenced in a study of cytomegalovirus exposure and HLA in healthy donors. Vbeta (60) and Jbeta (13) primers were used in the PCR. Assay used: immunoSEQ multiplex PCR; TCRdb lists only in-frame clones, some missing. In the table there are more than 95,000 clones, roughly 80% of which are singletons. The specimen was PBMCs. The source of these receptors is a man between 50 and 59 years old in good health and CMV-seropositive.

This chain connects TRBV27 to TRBJ1-1; D uncertain. Trimming stripped 5 bases from V and 1 base from J, with 14 bases between. Per germline, CDR1 MNHEY and CDR2 SMNVEV (reference sequence). There are 15 residues in the CDR3. The CDR3 DNA reads TGTGCCAGCAGTCCCTCCTTACTAAAGAACACTGAAGCTTTCTTT. This sequence encodes CASSPSLLKNTEAFF.

The rearrangement uses TRBV25-1 and TRBJ2-1; 9 bases are shared with TRBD1. This CDR3 is built from 16 residues. Germline trimming cut 3 bases from V and 7 bases from J; bases unmatched to any gene: 10. Germline values: CDR1 MGHDK, CDR2 SYGVNS. The CDR3 loop is CASSDPGQGLGNEQFF. DNA of the CDR3: TGTGCCAGCAGTGACCCGGGACAGGGCCTGGGGAATGAGCAGTTCTTC.

The rearrangement links TRBV7-2 to TRBJ1-5; D gene uncertain. This CDR3 region has 13 residues. V gave up 5 bases and J gave up 9 bases, with 14 bases separating them. Germline lookup yields CDR1 SGHTA and CDR2 FQGNSA. CDR3 coding DNA: TGTGCCAGCAGCCCAAGTGGAGGCAGGCCCCAGCATTTT. This codes for CASSPSGGRPQHF.

CDR3 bases: TGTGCCAGCAGTTTCCGTGCAACTAATGAAAAACTGTTTTTT. Protein product: CASSFRATNEKLFF. The chain recombines TRBV28 with TRBJ1-4; D is ambiguous. V was cut by 3 bases and J by 0 bases, with 5 bases left in between. Germline V gene sequence: CDR1 MDHEN, CDR2 SYDVKM. The CDR3 spans 14 residues.

This clone was counted a few times. The V call is TRBV6-5, the J call TRBJ2-3; 8 bases match TRBD2. The CDR3 loop spans 14 amino acids. Germline CDR1 is MNHEY and CDR2 is SVGAGI. V gave up 5 bases and J gave up 4 bases; unmatched junction bases: 5. CDR3 DNA: TGTGCCAGCAGTCGTGGACTAGCAGCAGATACGCAGTATTTT. As protein: CASSRGLAADTQYF.

The rearrangement uses TRBV6-5 and TRBJ2-1, with D possibly being TRBD2 (6 bases). Trimming took off 7 bases at V and 0 bases at J, with 13 bases between the two ends. The CDR3 is 15 amino acids. Germline lookup yields CDR1 MNHEY and CDR2 SVGAGI. CDR3 sequence reads: CASKRDFDSYNEQFF. The CDR3 DNA follows: TGTGCCAGCAAAAGGGACTTTGACTCCTACAATGAGCAGTTCTTC.

The CDR3 reads CASSDRGRTVETQYF. In DNA form, the CDR3 reads TGTGCCAGCAGTGACAGGGGGCGGACGGTAGAGACCCAGTACTTC. This sequence joins TRBV2 and TRBJ2-5, with 8 bases identical to TRBD1. V gave up 3 bases and J gave up 4 bases; unmatched junction bases: 7. The CDR3 spans 15 residues. The V gene's germline CDR1 is SNHLY and CDR2 FYNNEI.

Only a few counts were recorded for this clone. CDR3 sequence: CASSLSQTSGSRDTQYF. In DNA, the CDR3 is TGTGCCAGCAGCTTATCCCAGACTAGCGGGAGTCGTGATACGCAGTATTTT. The chain uses TRBV7-2 and TRBJ2-3, with TRBD2 matching 12 bases. The CDR3 runs to 17 residues. Unmatched junction bases numbered 9, after V lost 2 bases and J lost 6 bases. Germline loops: CDR1 SGHTA, CDR2 FQGNSA.

V is TRBV4-2 and J is TRBJ2-3; a possible D gene is TRBD2 (6 bases). Per germline, CDR1 LGHNA and CDR2 YNFKEQ. V was trimmed by 0 bases and J by 4 bases, leaving 20 bases between them. The CDR3 totals 18 residues. The CDR3 protein is CASSQDRPHGSSADTQYF. DNA for the CDR3: TGTGCCAGCAGCCAAGACCGTCCCCACGGGAGTTCGGCAGATACGCAGTATTTT.

The chain uses TRBV11-3 and TRBJ2-3; D not certain. The V end was cut by 5 bases, the J end by 7 bases, with 13 bases between. CDR1 is SGHNT, CDR2 YENEEA, per germline. The CDR3 runs 13 residues. The CDR3 coding sequence is TGTGCCAGCAGCCTTGAGTTGGGCAATACGCAGTATTTT. Translation gives CASSLELGNTQYF.

This rearrangement joins TRBV9 to TRBJ2-7, with 7 bases matching TRBD2. The germline V gene encodes CDR1 SGDLS and CDR2 YYNGEE. Unmatched junction bases numbered 8, after V lost 0 bases and J lost 5 bases. This CDR3 spans 15 amino acids. The CDR3 spells CASSVGSGHSDEQYF. CDR3 sequence (DNA): TGTGCCAGCAGCGTAGGTAGCGGGCACTCTGACGAGCAGTACTTC. Full variable domain (outside the CDR3, taken from reference TRBV9 and TRBJ2-7): DSGVTQTPKHLITATGQRVTLRCSPRSGDLSVYWYQQSLDQGLQFLIQYYNGEERAKGNILERFSAQQFPDLHSELNLSSLELGDSALYFCASSVGSGHSDEQYFGPGTRLTVT.

The table lists this clone with a count of one. The chain employs TRBV6-1 and TRBJ2-3, with 8 bases lining up with TRBD1. Germline lookup yields CDR1 MNHNS and CDR2 SASEGT. J was trimmed by 1 base and V by 6 bases; bases with no gene match: 0. This CDR3 spans 13 amino acids. Here the CDR3 reads CASRDRGTDTQYF. DNA of the CDR3: TGTGCCAGCAGGGACAGGGGCACAGATACGCAGTATTTT.

This rearrangement joins TRBV10-3 to TRBJ2-5, with a possible D match to TRBD2 (6 bases). The length of the CDR3 is 13 residues. The V gene lost 6 bases and the J gene lost 2 bases, with 10 bases spanning the gap. Germline values: CDR1 ENHRY, CDR2 SYGVKD. CDR3 nucleotide sequence: TGTGCCATCAGGGAGGGAGCACAAGAGACCCAGTACTTC. Its protein product is CAIREGAQETQYF.

The V and J genes are TRBV7-8 and TRBJ2-7, with D maybe TRBD2 (6 bases). There are 14 residues in the CDR3. Germline CDR1 reads SGHVS; CDR2 reads FQNEAQ. Trimming removed 4 bases from V and 2 bases from J, with 12 bases in between. This CDR3 is CASSSSGGPYEQYF. The CDR3 nucleotides are TGTGCCAGCAGCTCAAGTGGAGGGCCCTACGAGCAGTACTTC.

The chain uses TRBV7-8 and TRBJ1-1; 9 nucleotides line up with TRBD1. There are 17 residues in the CDR3. CDR1 is SGHVS, CDR2 FQNEAQ, per germline. The ends lost 3 bases at V and 2 bases at J; junction bases unmatched: 10. The CDR3 region has the DNA TGTGCCAGCAGCTTTGTTTGGGACAGGGTTCAAAACACTGAAGCTTTCTTT. It encodes CASSFVWDRVQNTEAFF.

Regarding this clone: A junction boundary mismatches the germline segment, possibly from a read error. This rearrangement joins TRBV5-1 to TRBJ2-5; D may be TRBD1 (6 bases). This CDR3 spans 16 amino acids. In germline, CDR1 is SGHRS, CDR2 YFSETQ. CDR3 loop: CANSPRDTDFQETQYF. CDR3 sequence (DNA): TGCGCCAACAGCCCACGGGACACCGACTTCCAAGAGACCCAGTACTTC.

The V gene is TRBV10-3, the J gene TRBJ1-3, with D possibly TRBD1 on 5 matching bases. Trimming cost V 6 bases and J 7 bases, with 16 bases left between them. This CDR3 comprises 14 residues. In germline, CDR1 is ENHRY, CDR2 SYGVKD. The CDR3 reads CAISPGQGGNTIYF. The CDR3 DNA sequence: TGTGCCATCAGCCCCGGGCAGGGAGGGAACACCATATATTTT.

V and J are TRBV28 and TRBJ2-7; tentative D call: TRBD1 (5 bases). Germline CDR1 is MDHEN and CDR2 is SYDVKM. The V gene lost 6 bases and the J gene lost 1 base, with 13 bases spanning the gap. The CDR3 sequence is 14 residues long. CDR3 amino acids: CASRGLGVSYEQYF. For the CDR3, the DNA is TGTGCCAGCAGGGGGCTTGGGGTTTCCTACGAGCAGTACTTC.

This sequence joins TRBV27 and TRBJ2-3; the D is unclear. This CDR3 contains 12 residues. Germline V gene lookup returns CDR1 MNHEY and CDR2 SMNVEV (reference sequence). V was pared by 4 bases and J by 5 bases, with 7 bases between. The CDR3 is CASSSTGDTQYF. CDR3 DNA sequence: TGTGCCAGCAGTTCCACGGGAGATACGCAGTATTTT.

The V and J genes are TRBV7-2 and TRBJ1-3; no clear D gene. Per germline, CDR1 SGHTA and CDR2 FQGNSA. The CDR3 totals 15 residues. V dropped 1 base and J dropped 5 bases, with 12 bases sitting between them. The chain's CDR3 is CASSLGQALRNTIYF. CDR3 nucleotides: TGTGCCAGCAGCTTAGGTCAGGCGCTTAGAAACACCATATATTTT.

The chain links TRBV6-1 to TRBJ2-1, with 10 bases that match TRBD2. V shed 11 bases and J 7 bases; nucleotides not matched to a gene: 14. The CDR3 contains 15 residues. Germline lookup yields CDR1 MNHNS and CDR2 SASEGT. The CDR3 bases are TGTGCCGGCCGGGGGGGGGCTAGCGGGAGTAATGAGCAGTTCTTC. Translation gives CAGRGGASGSNEQFF.

This clone was seen a few times. The chain carries TRBV27 and TRBJ2-3; D is perhaps TRBD2 (6 bases). Germline V gives CDR1 MNHEY, CDR2 SMNVEV (reference sequence). This CDR3 region has 13 residues. Trimming removed 9 bases at V and 2 bases at J, with 12 bases between. The CDR3 is CASSGLSTDTQYF. The CDR3 bases are TGTGCCAGTTCGGGACTTTCCACAGATACGCAGTATTTT.